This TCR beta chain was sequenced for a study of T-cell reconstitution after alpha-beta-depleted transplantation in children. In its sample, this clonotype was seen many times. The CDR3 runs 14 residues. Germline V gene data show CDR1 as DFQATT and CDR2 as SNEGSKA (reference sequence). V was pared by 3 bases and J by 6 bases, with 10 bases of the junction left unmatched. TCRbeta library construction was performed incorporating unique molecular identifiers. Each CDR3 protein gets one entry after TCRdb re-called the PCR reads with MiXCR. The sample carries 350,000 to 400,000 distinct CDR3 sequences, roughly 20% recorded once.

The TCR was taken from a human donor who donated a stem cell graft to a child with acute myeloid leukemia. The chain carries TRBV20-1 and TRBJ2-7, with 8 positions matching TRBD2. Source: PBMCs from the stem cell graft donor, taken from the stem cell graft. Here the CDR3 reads CSARGEREYLEQYF. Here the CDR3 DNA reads TGCAGTGCTAGGGGCGAGCGGGAGTACCTCGAGCAGTACTTC.